These T cell receptor beta chains were read from a single sample in a study of chronic HIV infection and antiretroviral therapy. TCRdb reprocessed the 5' RACE reads via MiXCR and lists one record per CDR3 protein. The top ten hold 2.9% of the sample, which has about 38,000 distinct CDR3 sequences, roughly 8.8% seen once. The sequencing sample was made of peripheral blood. Receptors were obtained from an adult who had HIV and had not received antiretroviral therapy, or was an uninfected healthy control (not recorded which). The conserved cysteine and the conserved F or W are not part of the CDR3 here. Fields, in order: V gene, J gene, CDR3 protein.

V gene: TRBV28; J gene: TRBJ2-5; CDR3 protein: ASSLPGHLQETQY
V gene: TRBV28; J gene: TRBJ2-2; CDR3 protein: ASNIGSGELF
V gene: TRBV27; J gene: TRBJ2-1; CDR3 protein: ASSLSTSAILNEQF
V gene: TRBV2; J gene: TRBJ2-4; CDR3 protein: ASSAVDFLAKNIQY
V gene: TRBV28; J gene: TRBJ1-1; CDR3 protein: ASSPGQGGTEAF
V gene: TRBV25-1; J gene: TRBJ1-4; CDR3 protein: ASSEGAGEKLF
V gene: TRBV28; J gene: TRBJ1-5; CDR3 protein: ASSLRVTAEANQPQH
V gene: TRBV28; J gene: TRBJ2-5; CDR3 protein: ASRRPKETQY
V gene: TRBV7-2; J gene: TRBJ1-5; CDR3 protein: ASSSRNSNQPQH
V gene: TRBV28; J gene: TRBJ2-1; CDR3 protein: ASSLGASGNNNEQF
V gene: TRBV28; J gene: TRBJ1-1; CDR3 protein: ASSSSDMVENTEAF
V gene: TRBV5-4; J gene: TRBJ2-2; CDR3 protein: ASSFPGAHRSTGELF
V gene: TRBV10-3; J gene: TRBJ2-7; CDR3 protein: AIRKDRGPYEQY
V gene: TRBV28; J gene: TRBJ2-7; CDR3 protein: ASTPEAGALEQY
V gene: TRBV20-1; J gene: TRBJ2-1; CDR3 protein: SAREDTGTSLLDEQF
V gene: TRBV7-2; J gene: TRBJ2-3; CDR3 protein: ASSLKDTQY
V gene: TRBV7-2; J gene: TRBJ2-5; CDR3 protein: ASSLASVPQETQY
V gene: TRBV7-2; J gene: TRBJ2-7; CDR3 protein: ASSSGLAGEQY
V gene: TRBV21-1; J gene: TRBJ2-3; CDR3 protein: ASSKRRTSGSTDTQY
V gene: TRBV10-3; J gene: TRBJ2-1; CDR3 protein: AIRGTSGSLDEQF
V gene: TRBV20-1; J gene: TRBJ2-7; CDR3 protein: SAILHGLGRDEQY
V gene: TRBV2; J gene: TRBJ1-1; CDR3 protein: ASSEEGIGTEAF
V gene: TRBV27; J gene: TRBJ2-3; CDR3 protein: ASSFSSDTQY
V gene: TRBV28; J gene: TRBJ1-1; CDR3 protein: ASSRGGAQNTETF
V gene: TRBV5-1; J gene: TRBJ2-7; CDR3 protein: ASSERGYEQY
V gene: TRBV2; J gene: TRBJ2-4; CDR3 protein: VSSGSRGRAKNIQY
V gene: TRBV10-3; J gene: TRBJ2-7; CDR3 protein: AISGTSGREQY
V gene: TRBV29-1; J gene: TRBJ1-2; CDR3 protein: SATGGASNGYT
V gene: TRBV20-1; J gene: TRBJ2-1; CDR3 protein: SARPPSQNNEQF
V gene: TRBV28; J gene: TRBJ2-1; CDR3 protein: ASSLRDRSYEQF
V gene: TRBV7-9; J gene: TRBJ2-7; CDR3 protein: ASSMLGLAGSSYEQY
V gene: TRBV28; J gene: TRBJ1-4; CDR3 protein: ASSPLTGGTNEKLF
V gene: TRBV5-1; J gene: TRBJ2-5; CDR3 protein: ASSLETVQETQY
V gene: TRBV6-1; J gene: TRBJ2-3; CDR3 protein: ASRRDRDTDTQY
V gene: TRBV20-1; J gene: TRBJ2-7; CDR3 protein: SASPGQGLDEQY
V gene: TRBV10-2; J gene: TRBJ2-3; CDR3 protein: ASSAVTSGSPDTQY
V gene: TRBV4-1; J gene: TRBJ2-7; CDR3 protein: ASSQDPVGRVYEQY
V gene: TRBV28; J gene: TRBJ2-3; CDR3 protein: ASSSGTGQPTDTQY
V gene: TRBV7-9; J gene: TRBJ2-1; CDR3 protein: ASARAGRDEQF
V gene: TRBV4-1; J gene: TRBJ2-7; CDR3 protein: ASSTHTGQGENEQY
V gene: TRBV29-1; J gene: TRBJ1-2; CDR3 protein: SVEGTDYGYT
V gene: TRBV11-2; J gene: TRBJ2-2; CDR3 protein: ASSSRDRNTGELF